These 25 T cell receptor beta chains were all obtained from the same sample, sequenced in a study of tumor-infiltrating lymphocytes in primary liver carcinoma. TCR beta cDNA was made from roughly 500 ng total RNA with a constant-region primer. What produced the TCR beta libraries was three nested multiplex PCR rounds using slightly modified ARM-PCR. Each of the first two PCR rounds ran 9 to 11 cycles with TRBV1-TRBV30 forward and C-beta reverse primers. MiXCR, applied by TCRdb to the multiplex PCR reads, yields one record per CDR3 protein. The sample lists 95,000 to 100,000 distinct CDR3 sequences; around 66% were seen once. Total RNA and DNA came together from around 20-30 mg of bulk tissue without cell sorting. The specimen was liver tumor tissue from sampling region 2. The subset was: tumor region T2, inferior pole. The source is an older woman with primary liver carcinoma and hepatitis B virus infection.

The sample holds many counts of this clonotype. CDR3 region: CASTPGGVPLYEQYF. CDR3 DNA sequence: TGTGCCAGCACTCCCGGGGGGGTCCCTCTCTACGAGCAGTACTTC. The chain is built from TRBV28 and TRBJ2-7, with 8 bases matching TRBD2. After removal of 7 bases from V and 3 bases from J, the junction contained 11 bases not matched to a gene. Germline CDR1 is MDHEN and CDR2 is SYDVKM. The CDR3 has 15 amino acids. The full variable domain, its missing parts supplied by reference TRBV28 and TRBJ2-7, is DVKVTQSSRYLVKRTGEKVFLECVQDMDHENMFWYRQDPGLGLRLIYFSYDVKMKEKGDIPEGYSVSREKKERFSLILESASTNQTSMYLCASTPGGVPLYEQYFGPGTRLTVT.

J is TRBJ2-2 and V is TRBV24-1; D unresolved. This CDR3 has 14 residues. V was pared by 5 bases and J by 10 bases, with 16 bases between. Germline V lookup: CDR1 KGHDR, CDR2 SFDVKD. This CDR3 is CATSGTGVIEELFF. The CDR3 region has the DNA TGTGCCACCAGTGGGACGGGCGTCATTGAGGAGCTGTTTTTT.

In regard to this clonotype: The junction differs from germline at one of its ends, possibly a read error. The chain recombines TRBV5-4 with TRBJ2-1, with TRBD2 matching over 7 bases. The CDR3 runs to 15 residues. Germline V gene sequence: CDR1 SGHNT, CDR2 YYREEE (reference sequence). In nucleotides, the CDR3 is TGTGCCAGCAGTTTGGGTGGACTAGAGACCGATGAGCAGTTCTTC. Protein product: CASSLGGLETDEQFF.

The rearrangement links TRBV29-1 to TRBJ2-5; no reliable D call. The CDR3 contains 15 residues. V was cut by 6 bases and J by 8 bases, with 25 bases left in between. The germline V gene has CDR1 SQVTM and CDR2 ANQGSEA. The CDR3 protein is CSVNPGFGFADTQYF. CDR3 DNA sequence: TGCAGCGTCAATCCCGGGTTTGGGTTCGCGGATACCCAGTACTTC.

V gene TRBV11-2 combines with J gene TRBJ2-5; weak D call: TRBD1 (7 bases). Trimming took 4 bases from V and 6 from J, leaving 24 bases between them. This CDR3 has 17 amino acids. Germline lookup yields CDR1 SGHAT and CDR2 FQNNGV. This CDR3 reads CASSSEGDVRGAKTQYF. In DNA form, the CDR3 reads TGTGCCAGCAGCTCTGAAGGGGATGTCAGGGGGGCAAAGACCCAGTACTTC.

This clonotype was counted at least ten times. The chain recombines TRBV29-1 with TRBJ1-6, with no clear D. This CDR3 spans 14 amino acids. Germline lookup yields CDR1 SQVTM and CDR2 ANQGSEA. Trimming shortened V by 6 bases and J by 8 bases, and 17 bases separated the two germline ends. CDR3 DNA: TGCAGCGTCCGCGGCCTTTCGGCCCATTCACCCCTCCACTTT. This codes for CSVRGLSAHSPLHF.

Of note for this clonotype: The junction and the germline gene differ at one end; a read error may be behind it. V and J are TRBV5-4 and TRBJ1-1; the D is unclear. The CDR3 has 13 residues. Germline loops: CDR1 SGHNT, CDR2 YYREEE (reference sequence). Written as DNA, the CDR3 is TGTGCCAGCAGCTCGCGGACGAACGCTGAAGCTTTCTTT. This codes for CASSSRTNAEAFF.

This chain uses TRBV11-3 with TRBJ2-3, with TRBD1 identical over 7 bases. V lost 5 bases and J lost 0; bases outside the gene matches: 14. The germline CDR1 and CDR2 sequences are SGHNT and YENEEA. The CDR3 has 18 amino acids. CDR3 sequence reads: CASSQRPGTVTSTDTQYF. The CDR3 bases are TGTGCCAGCAGCCAGCGGCCGGGGACAGTGACTAGCACAGATACGCAGTATTTT.

Of note for this clonotype: The junction does not match germline at one end; this may be a read error. The genes are TRBV12-3 or TRBV12-4 and TRBJ2-1; TRBD2 might be the D (5 bases). This CDR3 region has 17 residues. The CDR3 DNA reads TGTGTCAGCAGTTTAGTTGGTGGGAGCTTTGGCTACAATGAGCAGTTCTTC. Its translation: CVSSLVGGSFGYNEQFF.

A word on this clonotype: This likely comes from a read error, as the CDR3 has no conserved phenylalanine or tryptophan at its end. Because the CDR3's place on the DNA is in doubt, the DNA is left out and the CDR3 is given as listed by TCRdb. V is TRBV29-1 and J is TRBJ2-7; the table's D gene call, TRBD2, was not cross checked with the DNA. Germline loops: CDR1 SQVTM, CDR2 ANQGSEA. A total of 14 residues make up the CDR3, ends included. CDR3: CSVVGGRGVDEHYI.

This clonotype was found many times. CDR3 protein: CASTGTVNTEAFF. CDR3 nucleotide sequence: TGTGCCAGCACCGGGACGGTGAACACTGAAGCTTTCTTT. J is TRBJ1-1 and V is TRBV6-6; tentatively, D is TRBD1 (5 bases). The germline V and J ends were trimmed by 7 bases and 0 bases, with 9 bases remaining between them. This CDR3 is 13 amino acids long. Per germline, CDR1 MNHNY and CDR2 SVGAGI (reference sequence).

A word on this clonotype: Sequence at one end of the junction differs from germline and may be a read error. This chain uses TRBV11-2 with TRBJ2-1; weak D call: TRBD2 (5 bases). The length of the CDR3 is 16 residues. CDR1 and CDR2 from the germline V gene are SGHAT and FQNNGV. The CDR3 nucleotides read TGTGCCAGCAGCCGACTAAAGCCCGAGGTTCCCAATGAGCAGTGCTTC. This sequence encodes CASSRLKPEVPNEQCF.

A word on this clonotype: A much larger clone lies one base from this, so it may be a read error. As DNA, the CDR3 is TGTGCCAGCAACCCTGGATTCAGCTCTGGAAACACCATATATTTT. The encoded protein is CASNPGFSSGNTIYF. The chain is built from TRBV7-8 and TRBJ1-3; D not resolved. The CDR3 totals 15 residues. Trimming cost V 7 bases and J 0 bases, with 13 bases left between them. CDR1 SGHVS and CDR2 FQNEAQ come from the germline V gene.

The chain couples TRBV10-2 to TRBJ2-1, with 10 nucleotides matching TRBD2. The V gene end was trimmed by 6 bases and the J gene end by 10 bases; junction bases not matched to a gene: 12. This CDR3 is 15 amino acids long. Germline V gene sequence: CDR1 WSHSY, CDR2 SAAADI. CDR3 sequence (DNA): TGCGCCAGCAGCCGCACCAGCGGGAGGGCGGAGGAGCAGTTCTTC. Translated, it gives CASSRTSGRAEEQFF.

Of note for this clonotype: At one boundary the junction diverges from the germline segment, which might be a read error. V is TRBV5-1 and J is TRBJ2-7; D perhaps matches TRBD2 (6 bases). CDR3 length: 13 residues. Germline loops: CDR1 SGHRS, CDR2 YFSETQ. The CDR3 region is CASSLLGGLEHYF. Here the CDR3 DNA reads TGCGCCAGCAGCCTCCTGGGGGGTTTGGAGCACTACTTC.

The chain has TRBV7-9 and TRBJ1-5; D gene uncertain. Germline V gene lookup returns CDR1 SEHNR and CDR2 FQNEAQ (reference sequence). Trimming left V 5 bases short and J 2 bases short, with 10 bases between. The CDR3 length is 14 residues. In DNA form, the CDR3 reads TGTGCCAGCAGCCCTCCCGGGGGCAATCAGCCCCAGCATTTT. Protein: CASSPPGGNQPQHF.

The chain uses TRBV11-2 and TRBJ2-1; weak D call: TRBD1 (6 bases). Germline V CDR1 and CDR2: SGHAT, FQNNGV. The CDR3 has 17 amino acids. Trimming left V 2 bases short and J 12 bases short, with 26 bases between. The CDR3 DNA reads as TGTGCCAGCAGCTTAACCCACGGAGAGGGGTGCAGGGGTGCGCAGTTCTTC. Its protein is CASSLTHGEGCRGAQFF.

At least ten counts were recorded for this clonotype. The chain uses TRBV13 and TRBJ2-1; 11 bases align to TRBD2. The CDR3 loop spans 15 amino acids. CDR1 PRHDT and CDR2 FYEKMQ come from the germline V gene (reference sequence). V shed 5 bases and J 6 bases; nucleotides not matched to a gene: 6. This chain's CDR3 is CASSPLAGGGNEQFF. CDR3 nucleotides: TGTGCCAGCAGCCCCTTAGCGGGAGGGGGCAATGAGCAGTTCTTC.

This clonotype is judged medium-sized (0.01 to 0.1%). The V and J genes are TRBV11-2 and TRBJ1-1, with TRBD1 matching over 7 bases. Germline V gene data show CDR1 as SGHAT and CDR2 as FQNNGV. Trimming removed 0 bases from V and 7 bases from J; junction bases left unmatched: 2. The CDR3 loop spans 13 amino acids. The CDR3 loop reads CASSLESGGEAFF. CDR3 bases: TGTGCCAGCAGCTTAGAGTCAGGGGGTGAAGCTTTCTTT.

Points on this clonotype: The junction differs from germline at one of its ends, possibly a read error. V usage is TRBV12-3 or TRBV12-4 and J usage is TRBJ2-2; D may correspond to TRBD1 or TRBD2 (5 bases each). This CDR3 is 14 amino acids long. CDR3 in amino acids: CASSRDLNTWELFF. The CDR3 nucleotides are TGTGCCAGCAGCAGGGACCTGAACACCTGGGAGCTGTTTTTT.

This clonotype was recorded once. The DNA of the CDR3 is TGTGCCAGCGGACTCCCAGACTACCACAATGAGCAGTTCTTC. Its protein is CASGLPDYHNEQFF. The rearrangement joins TRBV6-6 to TRBJ2-1; possibly TRBD2 for D (5 bases). V dropped 8 bases and J dropped 5 bases, with 16 bases sitting between them. This CDR3 is built from 14 residues. Germline CDR1 and CDR2: MNHNY and SVGAGI (reference sequence).

This clonotype was seen ten or more times. The rearrangement joins TRBV6-5 to TRBJ2-1; no clear D gene. Looked up from germline, CDR1 is MNHEY and CDR2 is SVGAGI. The CDR3 consists of 17 residues. V dropped 7 bases and J dropped 0 bases, with 19 bases sitting between them. CDR3 bases: TGTGCCAGCACTCCTTCCCCCCGGTACTCCTCCTACAATGAGCAGTTCTTC. Translated, it gives CASTPSPRYSSYNEQFF.

This clonotype was counted only a few times. A clone one base away is much larger, so this may be a read error. The chain joins TRBV6-1 to TRBJ2-7; D may be TRBD1 or TRBD2 (6 bases each). Germline CDR1 reads MNHNS; CDR2 reads SASEGT. This CDR3 is 15 amino acids long. The CDR3 coding sequence is TGTGCCAGCAGTAAGGGGGACTTAGGCACTTACGAGCAGCACTTC. Residues: CASSKGDLGTYEQHF.

This sequence joins TRBV10-2 and TRBJ2-3, with a possible D match to TRBD2 (6 bases). This CDR3 has 15 amino acids. Germline CDR1 reads WSHSY; CDR2 reads SAAADI. Trimming stripped 2 bases from V and 8 bases from J, with 17 bases between. The CDR3 nucleotides are TGCGCCAGCAGTGAGAGGACGGGAGCTGGGGGTACGCAGTATTTT. Translation: CASSERTGAGGTQYF.

This clonotype has ten or more counts. The chain employs TRBV4-1 and TRBJ2-7; 9 positions agree with TRBD1. Per the germline V gene, CDR1 is MGHRA and CDR2 is YSYEKL. After removal of 1 base from V and 3 bases from J, the junction contained 4 bases not matched to a gene. This CDR3 spans 15 amino acids. CDR3 DNA: TGCGCCAGCAGCCAAGGGGGACAGGGCTACTACGAGCAGTACTTC. This translates into CASSQGGQGYYEQYF.